A single sample gave rise to the 20 T cell receptor beta chains below, sequenced in a study of PD-1 blockade in mismatch repair-deficient tumors. The data were produced by immunoSEQ multiplex PCR, yet TCRdb's version contains in-frame clones alone and is incomplete. This table holds about 40,000 clones, roughly 77% found once. The sequences come from peripheral blood, collected 4 weeks after starting pembrolizumab. The receptor set was obtained from an adult with mismatch repair-deficient cancer.

The CDR3 loop reads CSDGIPNEQFF. Written as DNA, the CDR3 is TGCAGCGACGGCATTCCCAATGAGCAGTTCTTC. The rearrangement joins TRBV29-1 to TRBJ2-1; D not certain. The CDR3 extends over 11 amino acids. The germline CDR1 and CDR2 sequences are SQVTM and ANQGSEA. Trimming removed 7 bases at V and 6 bases at J, with 10 bases between.

The chain carries TRBV5-6 and TRBJ1-2; maybe TRBD1 (5 bases). Germline V lookup: CDR1 SGHDT, CDR2 YYEEEE. V was clipped by 4 bases and J by 2 bases, with 9 bases between them. The CDR3 length is 13 residues. In DNA form, the CDR3 reads TGTGCCAGCAGCCCGACAGTCAACTATGGCTACACCTTC. Protein: CASSPTVNYGYTF.

The chain is built from TRBV6-1 and TRBJ2-1, with D perhaps matching TRBD1 (6 bases). Germline V lookup: CDR1 MNHNS, CDR2 SASEGT. The V end was cut by 7 bases, the J end by 4 bases, with 11 bases between. The CDR3 runs 13 residues. CDR3 DNA: TGTGCCAGCACCCTGACAGGTTACAATGAGCAGTTCTTC. Translated: CASTLTGYNEQFF.

CDR3 nucleotides: TGTGCCAGCAGTTTGATCCGCCAAGGGAGTTGGCGCAATCAGCCCCAGCATTTT. Translated: CASSLIRQGSWRNQPQHF. The chain employs TRBV28 and TRBJ1-5; D not resolved. V lost 3 bases, J lost 2 bases, and 20 bases lay in between. The CDR3 totals 18 residues. Per germline, CDR1 MDHEN and CDR2 SYDVKM.

Regarding this clone: At one of its ends the junction is not consistent with the germline gene, which may arise from a read error. V and J are TRBV6-5 and TRBJ1-2; possible D gene TRBD1, 5 bases. Germline V gene sequence: CDR1 MNHEY, CDR2 SVGAGI. The CDR3 has 11 residues. Here the CDR3 reads CQTPGHYGYTF. CDR3 bases: TGCCAAACCCCAGGGCACTATGGCTACACCTTC.

This clone was counted once. V and J are TRBV13 and TRBJ2-7; 11 bases fit TRBD2. CDR1 and CDR2 (germline): PRHDT, FYEKMQ (reference sequence). CDR3 length: 15 residues. The junction had 2 bases not matched to a gene; V was cut back by 0 bases and J by 4 bases. DNA for the CDR3: TGTGCCAGCAGCTTAGGGACTAGCGGGATTTACGAGCAGTACTTC. Its protein is CASSLGTSGIYEQYF.

The sample holds a few counts of this clone. The chain carries TRBV6-6 and TRBJ2-2, with D possibly matching TRBD2 (5 bases). Trimming left V 2 bases short and J 1 base short, with 8 bases between. Looked up from germline, CDR1 is MNHNY and CDR2 is SVGAGI (reference sequence). The CDR3 length is 15 residues. The CDR3 protein is CASSYLSENTGELFF. CDR3 DNA sequence: TGTGCCAGCAGTTACCTTAGCGAGAACACCGGGGAGCTGTTTTTT.

This clone was counted between two and nine times. This CDR3 is CASSYYETQYF. CDR3 coding DNA: TGTGCCAGCAGCTACTACGAGACCCAGTACTTC. The genes are TRBV11-2 and TRBJ2-5; no clear D gene. CDR1 and CDR2 (germline): SGHAT, FQNNGV. CDR3 length: 11 residues. Between the trimmed V and J ends, which lost 4 bases and 5 bases, there was a span of 5 bases.

The chain joins TRBV19 to TRBJ2-2; 7 nucleotides line up with TRBD1. The germline V gene encodes CDR1 LNHDA and CDR2 SQIVND (reference sequence). The CDR3 totals 16 residues. Trimming removed 6 bases from V and 2 bases from J; junction bases left unmatched: 9. The CDR3 region has the DNA TGTGCCAGTAGCGGGTGGGGGACAGCAAACACCGGGGAGCTGTTTTTT. It translates to CASSGWGTANTGELFF.

The V and J genes are TRBV15 and TRBJ1-2; perhaps TRBD1 as D (6 bases). The CDR3 is made up of 14 amino acids. V was cut by 3 bases and J by 4 bases, with 12 bases left in between. Germline V gives CDR1 LNHNV, CDR2 YYDKDF (reference sequence). CDR3 coding DNA: TGTGCCACCAGCAGCCCCGGACAGCTCTATGGCTACACCTTC. Its translation is CATSSPGQLYGYTF.

This sequence joins TRBV6-5 and TRBJ1-5; TRBD1 matches at 7 bases. The CDR3 consists of 15 residues. The V segment lost 5 bases and the J segment 2 bases; nucleotides outside the gene matches: 6. The germline gives CDR1 MNHEY, CDR2 SVGAGI. DNA of the CDR3: TGTGCCAGCAGTAAGACCGGGACAGGCAATCAGCCCCAGCATTTT. Residues: CASSKTGTGNQPQHF.

This clone was seen more than once but under ten times. The chain recombines TRBV10-2 with TRBJ1-1; 7 bases align to TRBD1. J was trimmed by 5 bases and V by 6 bases; bases with no gene match: 6. Germline V lookup: CDR1 WSHSY, CDR2 SAAADI. The CDR3 runs 13 residues. In DNA form, the CDR3 reads TGCGCCAGCAGACTGGACAGGAGGACTGAAGCTTTCTTT. It codes for CASRLDRRTEAFF.

V and J are TRBV9 and TRBJ2-7; D is undetermined. Trimming pared 4 bases from V and 0 bases from J, leaving 11 bases between. Germline V gene lookup returns CDR1 SGDLS and CDR2 YYNGEE. This CDR3 spans 14 amino acids. CDR3 sequence (DNA): TGTGCCAGCAGCCTGGACGGTAGCTCCTACGAGCAGTACTTC. This codes for CASSLDGSSYEQYF. Full variable domain (outside the CDR3, taken from reference TRBV9 and TRBJ2-7): DSGVTQTPKHLITATGQRVTLRCSPRSGDLSVYWYQQSLDQGLQFLIQYYNGEERAKGNILERFSAQQFPDLHSELNLSSLELGDSALYFCASSLDGSSYEQYFGPGTRLTVT.

The chain couples TRBV4-1 to TRBJ2-5, with 12 bases aligning to TRBD2. V dropped 1 base and J dropped 5; count of bases not matched to a gene: 11. In germline, CDR1 is MGHRA, CDR2 YSYEKL. CDR3 length equals 18 residues. The CDR3 region has the DNA TGCGCCAGCAGCCAAGTTCCTAGCGGGAGGGCCCGTCCGGAGACCCAGTACTTC. As protein: CASSQVPSGRARPETQYF.

V gene TRBV9 combines with J gene TRBJ2-1; TRBD1 or TRBD2 may be the D gene (6 bases each). The CDR3 loop spans 15 amino acids. Trimming left V 4 bases short and J 5 bases short, with 16 bases between. CDR1 is SGDLS, CDR2 YYNGEE, per germline. The CDR3 sequence is CASSTGTPYNNEQFF. The CDR3 region has the DNA TGTGCCAGCAGCACAGGGACTCCCTACAACAATGAGCAGTTCTTC.

This clone was seen a few times. This chain uses TRBV19 with TRBJ1-1; D remains ambiguous. This CDR3 is built from 15 residues. Germline V gene lookup returns CDR1 LNHDA and CDR2 SQIVND (reference sequence). V shed 7 bases and J shed 6 bases, with 21 bases lying between them. CDR3 loop: CASIPPESGGAEAFF. CDR3 sequence (DNA): TGTGCCAGTATCCCCCCCGAATCAGGTGGGGCTGAAGCTTTCTTT.

In its sample, this clone was seen once. The genes are TRBV4-3 and TRBJ1-5; D gene ambiguous. The CDR3 runs 15 residues. V lost 0 bases and J lost 1, with 7 bases in between. Germline V CDR1 and CDR2: LGHNA, YSLEER. The DNA of the CDR3 is TGCGCCAGCAGCCAAGAATGGAACAGCAATCAGCCCCAGCATTTT. Protein sequence: CASSQEWNSNQPQHF.

In its sample, this clone was seen once. The chain links TRBV27 to TRBJ2-7, with unresolved D. There are 14 residues in the CDR3. Germline V gene sequence: CDR1 MNHEY, CDR2 SMNVEV (reference sequence). Deletions cut 5 bases from V and 4 bases from J, with 15 bases between. The CDR3 coding sequence is TGTGCCAGCAGTCCGGCCCAGTTTAGGTACGAGCAGTACTTC. Its protein is CASSPAQFRYEQYF.

This clone is judged medium-sized. The rearrangement links TRBV6-5 to TRBJ2-2; D ambiguous. V lost 6 bases and J lost 8, with 10 bases in between. The CDR3 contains 12 residues. CDR1 MNHEY and CDR2 SVGAGI come from the germline V gene. Here the CDR3 DNA reads TGTGCCAGCAGCATGCAGACGGGGGAGCTGTTTTTT. Protein product: CASSMQTGELFF.

The rearrangement links TRBV28 to TRBJ2-3; weak D call: TRBD2 (6 bases). V was trimmed by 4 bases and J by 1 base, leaving 12 bases between them. The CDR3 loop spans 15 amino acids. Per germline, CDR1 MDHEN and CDR2 SYDVKM. CDR3 sequence: CASSWLAFGTDTQYF. The CDR3 DNA is TGTGCCAGCAGTTGGCTAGCGTTCGGCACAGATACGCAGTATTTT.